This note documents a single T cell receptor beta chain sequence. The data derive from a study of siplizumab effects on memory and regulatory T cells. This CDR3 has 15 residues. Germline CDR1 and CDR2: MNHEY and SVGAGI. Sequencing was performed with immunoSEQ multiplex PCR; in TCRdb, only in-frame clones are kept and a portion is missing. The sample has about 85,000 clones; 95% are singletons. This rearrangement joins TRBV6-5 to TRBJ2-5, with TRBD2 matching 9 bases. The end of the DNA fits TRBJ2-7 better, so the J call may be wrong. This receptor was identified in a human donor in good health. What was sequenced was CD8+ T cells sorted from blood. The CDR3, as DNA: TGTGCCAGCAGTTACGAGACTAGCGGAACTTACGAGCAGTACTTC. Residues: CASSYETSGTYEQYF.